The rows below give T cell receptor beta chains drawn from one sample of a study of T cell responses to AZD1222 COVID-19 vaccine. TCRdb's table, derived via immunoSEQ multiplex PCR, lists solely in-frame clones and lacks some. Among 100,000 to 150,000 clones listed, 90% were seen once. The input for sequencing was peripheral blood, taken on day 0 of MenACWY control vaccination. The receptors stem from an adult in good health. Both conserved end residues are part of each CDR3. The D gene is left open where the match is weak. The listing skips clone size in some rows; elsewhere it reads once, few, many or a size class.

d_call clone_size j_call v_call cdr3_nt cdr3_aa
TRBD1 once TRBJ1-5 TRBV19 TGTGCCAGCCCAGACTGTTCGAGGGGGCGCGAAAGCAATCAGCCCCAGCATTTT CASPDCSRGRESNQPQHF
- - TRBJ2-1 TRBV12-5 TGTGCTAGTGGTTTGGTAGGGGGACCGGGAGGCGCGAATGAGCAGTTCTTC CASGLVGGPGGANEQFF
TRBD1 - TRBJ1-5 TRBV4-1 TGCGCCAGCGCCACCCACAGGGGTGATAATCAGCCCCAGCATTTT CASATHRGDNQPQHF
- - TRBJ2-1 TRBV4-3 TGCGCCAGCAGCCAAGACTTAATACAAATCTCCTACAATGAGCAGTTCTTC CASSQDLIQISYNEQFF
TRBD2 once TRBJ2-6 TRBV15 TGTGCCACCAGCAGAGCCCGACACCGGACTAGCGGGGGCCTCTCTGGGGCCAACGTCCTGACTTTC CATSRARHRTSGGLSGANVLTF
TRBD1 - TRBJ1-2 TRBV14 TGTGCCAGCAGCCCTCCCTGGGACAGGGACCTTAACTATGGCTACACCTTC CASSPPWDRDLNYGYTF
TRBD1 - TRBJ2-2 TRBV10-2 TGCGCCAGCAGGGACAGGGCCCCCGGGGAGCTGTTTTTT CASRDRAPGELFF
- - TRBJ1-5 TRBV2 TGTGCCAGCAACCTCTATCGGGGGGGTGATCAGCCCCAGCATTTT CASNLYRGGDQPQHF
- - TRBJ1-2 TRBV4-2 TGTGCCAGCAGCCAAGTGGAGGGGAACTATGGCTACACCTTC CASSQVEGNYGYTF
- - TRBJ1-3 TRBV6-1 TGTGCCAGCAGTGAAACGCCAGGCTTTTCTTCTGGAAACACCATATATTTT CASSETPGFSSGNTIYF
- - TRBJ1-2 TRBV28 TGTGCCAGCAGTTTGACAGGTGTTTATGGCTACACCTTC CASSLTGVYGYTF
- - TRBJ2-5 TRBV3-1/TRBV3-2 TGTGCCAGCAGCCAACTAGGTCATTTCGGAGAGACCCAGTACTTC CASSQLGHFGETQYF
- - TRBJ2-5 TRBV20-1 TGCAGTGCTAGACTGATTGAGACCCAGTACTTC CSARLIETQYF
TRBD2 - TRBJ2-7 TRBV14 TGTGCCAGCAGCTGGTTGTGCGGGGGGCGCCTATGGGGGCGGGCCGAGCAGTACTTC CASSWLCGGRLWGRAEQYF
- - TRBJ2-3 TRBV9 TGTGCCAGCAGCGAGGCCGGGGCAGGGGGGAAAGATACGCAGTATTTT CASSEAGAGGKDTQYF
- - TRBJ1-2 TRBV5-6 TGTGCCAGCAGCTTGGCGCCGCGAACCTATGGCTACACCTTC CASSLAPRTYGYTF
- - TRBJ1-2 TRBV29-1 TGCAGCGTTGACCCCCGCCCAGGACAGCATGGCTACACCTTC CSVDPRPGQHGYTF
- few TRBJ2-7 TRBV28 TGTGCCAGCAGTTTAGCACCGGACAGCTCCTACGAGCAGTACTTC CASSLAPDSSYEQYF
- - TRBJ1-6 TRBV6-2/TRBV6-3 TGTGCCAGCAGTTACTCCGGGACGGCCGATTCACCCCTCCACTTT CASSYSGTADSPLHF
TRBD1 - TRBJ1-1 TRBV28 TGTGCCAGCAGTCCCTCTACAGGGGTGGGCACTGAAGCTTTCTTT CASSPSTGVGTEAFF
- - TRBJ1-1 TRBV7-2 TGTGCCAGCAGCACGGGAGGAGCCAACACTGAAGCTTTCTTT CASSTGGANTEAFF
- - TRBJ1-5 TRBV28 TGTGCCAGCAGTTTCCCGAAGCGAACAGGCGAAAATCAGCCCCAGCATTTT CASSFPKRTGENQPQHF
- - TRBJ2-7 TRBV6-2/TRBV6-3 TGTGCCAGCAGTTCACCGGGCCTCCCCTACGAGCAGTACTTC CASSSPGLPYEQYF
- - TRBJ2-3 TRBV29-1 TGCAGCGTGACAGGACCAGATACGCAGTATTTT CSVTGPDTQYF
- - TRBJ2-3 TRBV27 TGTGCCAGCAGTTTATATGGGGATACGCAGTATTTT CASSLYGDTQYF
TRBD2 - TRBJ2-1 TRBV28 TGTGCCAGCAGTAACAGGTGGCTAGCGGGAATGGATGAGCAGTTCTTC CASSNRWLAGMDEQFF
- - TRBJ2-3 TRBV2 TGTGCCAGCAGTGGCCGGGTCCCAGATACGCAGTATTTT CASSGRVPDTQYF
- - TRBJ2-5 TRBV18 TGTGCCAGCTCACCACCTTTGGCAGTCCAAGAGACCCAGTACTTC CASSPPLAVQETQYF
- - TRBJ2-2 TRBV7-6 TGTGCCAGCAGCCGAAACAGTGGCGGGGAGCTGTTTTTT CASSRNSGGELFF
TRBD1 - TRBJ1-2 TRBV7-2 TGTGCCAGCAGCTTCACAGGGGGCGTAGGGAACTATGGCTACACCTTC CASSFTGGVGNYGYTF
- - TRBJ1-2 TRBV10-2 TGCGCCAGCAGTGATACGGGGGGCTATGGCTACACCTTC CASSDTGGYGYTF
- - TRBJ2-2 TRBV19 TGTGCCAGTAGTAGAATTTCGGTGAACACCGGGGAGCTGTTTTTT CASSRISVNTGELFF
- - TRBJ2-1 TRBV27 TGTGCCAGCAGTTCGGGTCCGGCGGTCTACAATGAGCAGTTCTTC CASSSGPAVYNEQFF
- - TRBJ2-7 TRBV28 TGTGCCAGCACCCTGACAGGAATGGGTGGCTACGAGCAGTACTTC CASTLTGMGGYEQYF
- - TRBJ2-6 TRBV4-1 TGCGCCAGCAGCCAAGTCGGGGTTCAGCAGTCTCCCTCTGGGGCCAACGTCCTGACTTTC CASSQVGVQQSPSGANVLTF
- - TRBJ1-3 TRBV29-1 TGCAGCGTTGAAACAGGGAGTGGAAACACCATATATTTT CSVETGSGNTIYF
- - TRBJ2-5 TRBV19 TGTGCCAGTAGTATTCGGGGGATGACGGCCGAGACCCAGTACTTC CASSIRGMTAETQYF
- - TRBJ1-5 TRBV29-1 TGCAGCGTTGTGGGAACGCCAGTAATCCAGCCCCAGCATTTT CSVVGTPVIQPQHF
- once TRBJ2-2 TRBV19 TGTGCCAGTAGTCCCAAAGGGGGAGGAGCCGGGGAGCTGTTTTTT CASSPKGGGAGELFF
TRBD2 once TRBJ2-3 TRBV9 TGTGCCAGCAGCGTAGCTACCGGGACTAGCGGAGGATACACAGATACGCAGTATTTT CASSVATGTSGGYTDTQYF
- - TRBJ1-3 TRBV18 TGTGCCAGCTCACCACCGCGGCGGGTCTCTGGAAACACCATATATTTT CASSPPRRVSGNTIYF
TRBD1 - TRBJ1-3 TRBV15 TGTGCCACCAGCAGAGATAGTGCACGGGGGACAGTGACCTCTGGAAACACCATATATTTT CATSRDSARGTVTSGNTIYF
- - TRBJ1-2 TRBV28 TGTGCCAGCAGTTTAGGGGGCTATGGCTACACCTTC CASSLGGYGYTF
- - TRBJ2-2 TRBV3-1/TRBV3-2 TGTGCCAGCAGCCAACAAAGTACCGGGGAGCTGTTTTTT CASSQQSTGELFF
TRBD1 - TRBJ2-2 TRBV23-1 TGCGCCAGCATAGGACAGGAGAACACCGGGGAGCTGTTTTTT CASIGQENTGELFF
- - TRBJ1-2 TRBV6-4 TGTGCCAGCAGTCCGGACAGCAACTATGGCGGCTACACCTTC CASSPDSNYGGYTF
- - TRBJ2-7 TRBV18 TGTGCCAGCTCAGTAGACAGCTCCTACGAGCAGTACTTC CASSVDSSYEQYF
- - TRBJ2-7 TRBV28 TGTGCCAGCGGCAACTCCTACGAGCAGTACTTC CASGNSYEQYF
TRBD1 - TRBJ2-1 TRBV10-1 TGCGCCAGCAGTGTACTAACCGGGACAGGGGGTCTAATCGGCTCCTACAATGAGCAGTTCTTC CASSVLTGTGGLIGSYNEQFF
TRBD2 - TRBJ2-1 TRBV18 TGTGCCAGCTCCCTACTAGCGCTGGGGGACAATGAGCAGTTCTTC CASSLLALGDNEQFF
- - TRBJ1-5 TRBV7-9 TGTGCCAGCAGCTTTTCCGGGGGAAGCAATCAGCCCCAGCATTTT CASSFSGGSNQPQHF
TRBD1 - TRBJ2-2 TRBV27 TGTGCCAGCAGTTCCTACGCGACAGGGCCGAACACCGGGGAGCTGTTTTTT CASSSYATGPNTGELFF
- - TRBJ2-5 TRBV20-1 TGCAGTGCTAGGCGTGGGGAGACCCAGTACTTC CSARRGETQYF
- - TRBJ1-1 TRBV7-9 TGTGCCAGCAGCTTGGTAACCAACACTGAAGCTTTCTTT CASSLVTNTEAFF